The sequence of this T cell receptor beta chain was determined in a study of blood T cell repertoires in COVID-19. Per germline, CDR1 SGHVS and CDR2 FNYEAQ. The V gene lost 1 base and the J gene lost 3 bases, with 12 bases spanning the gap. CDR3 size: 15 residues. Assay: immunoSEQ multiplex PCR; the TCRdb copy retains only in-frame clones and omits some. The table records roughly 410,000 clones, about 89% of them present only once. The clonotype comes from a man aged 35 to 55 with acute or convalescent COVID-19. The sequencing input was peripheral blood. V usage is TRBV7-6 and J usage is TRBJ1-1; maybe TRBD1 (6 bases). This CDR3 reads CASSLGRGRDTEAFF. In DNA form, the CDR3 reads TGTGCCAGCAGCTTAGGCAGGGGAAGGGACACTGAAGCTTTCTTT. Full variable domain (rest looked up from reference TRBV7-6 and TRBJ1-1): GAGVSQSPRYKVTKRGQDVALRCDPISGHVSLYWYRQALGQGPEFLTYFNYEAQQDKSGLPNDRFSAERPEGSISTLTIQRTEQRDSAMYRCASSLGRGRDTEAFFGQGTRLTVV.